This T cell receptor beta chain originates from a study of blood T cell repertoires in COVID-19. The protocol was immunoSEQ multiplex PCR, while the TCRdb copy is restricted to in-frame clones and leaves out a portion. Of approximately 200,000 clones listed, about 88% are singletons. This CDR3 has 14 amino acids. The germline gives CDR1 MNHEY, CDR2 SVGAGI. Germline trimming cut 4 bases from V and 5 bases from J; bases unmatched to any gene: 7. The clonotype comes from a young woman who had been exposed to COVID-19. Sequencing was carried out using PBMCs or T cells enriched from blood (not recorded which). This sequence joins TRBV6-5 and TRBJ1-1; 7 bases fit TRBD1. The CDR3 protein is CASSSNRQGTEAFF. CDR3 in DNA: TGTGCCAGCAGTTCGAATAGACAGGGAACTGAAGCTTTCTTT.